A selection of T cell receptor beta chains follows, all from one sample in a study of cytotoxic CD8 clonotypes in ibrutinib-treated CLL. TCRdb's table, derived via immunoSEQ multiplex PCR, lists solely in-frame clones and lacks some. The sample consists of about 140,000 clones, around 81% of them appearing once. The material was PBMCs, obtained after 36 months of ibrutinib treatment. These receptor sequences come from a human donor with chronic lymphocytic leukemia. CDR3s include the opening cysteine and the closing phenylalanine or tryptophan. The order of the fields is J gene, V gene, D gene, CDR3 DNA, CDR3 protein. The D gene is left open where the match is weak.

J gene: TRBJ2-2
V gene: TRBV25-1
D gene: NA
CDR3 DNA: TGTGCCAGCAGTGAGGGACCCAGGCTATCAAACACCGGGGAGCTGTTTTTT
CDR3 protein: CASSEGPRLSNTGELFF

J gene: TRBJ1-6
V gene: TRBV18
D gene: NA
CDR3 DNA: TGTGCCAGCTCACGATTATATGTGTATAATTCACCCCTCCACTTT
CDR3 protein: CASSRLYVYNSPLHF

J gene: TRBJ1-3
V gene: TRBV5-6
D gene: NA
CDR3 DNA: TGTGCCAGCAGCTTGTGGGGCTCTGGAAACACCATATATTTT
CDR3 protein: CASSLWGSGNTIYF

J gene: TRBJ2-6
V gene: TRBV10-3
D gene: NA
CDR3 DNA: TGTGCCATCAGTGAGTTGCTGGGGGCCAACGTCCTGACTTTC
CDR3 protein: CAISELLGANVLTF

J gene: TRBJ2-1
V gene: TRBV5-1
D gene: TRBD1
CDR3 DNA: TGCGCCAGCAGCTTGGACGGGACAGCTACCTCGGGATGGCAGTTCTTC
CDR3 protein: CASSLDGTATSGWQFF

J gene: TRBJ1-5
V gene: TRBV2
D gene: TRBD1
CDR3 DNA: TGTGCCAGCAAACCGGGACAGGGAATTCGGCAGCCCCAGCATTTT
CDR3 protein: CASKPGQGIRQPQHF

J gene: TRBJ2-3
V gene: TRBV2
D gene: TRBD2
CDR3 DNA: TGTGCCAGCAGAGCGGGATATTCCACAGATACGCAGTATTTT
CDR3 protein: CASRAGYSTDTQYF

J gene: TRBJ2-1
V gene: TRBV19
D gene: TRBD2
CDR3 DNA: TGTGCCAGCGATCCGGGACTAGCGGTTTACAATGAGCAGTTCTTC
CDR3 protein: CASDPGLAVYNEQFF

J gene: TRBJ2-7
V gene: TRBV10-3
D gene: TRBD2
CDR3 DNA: TGTGCCATCAGCGAAGCGGGGGGGGCCTACGAGCAGTACTTC
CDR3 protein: CAISEAGGAYEQYF

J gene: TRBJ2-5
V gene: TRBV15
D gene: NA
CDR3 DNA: TGTGCCACCAGCAGAGCGAGTACCGAACAAGAGACCCAGTACTTC
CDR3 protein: CATSRASTEQETQYF

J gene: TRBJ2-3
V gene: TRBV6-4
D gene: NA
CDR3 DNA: TGTGCCAGCAGCGCCAGACGGACAGATACGCAGTATTTT
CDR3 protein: CASSARRTDTQYF

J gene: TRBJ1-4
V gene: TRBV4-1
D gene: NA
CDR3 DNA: TGCGCCAGCAGCCTAAAACGGAACGCCGAAAAACTGTTTTTT
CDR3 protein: CASSLKRNAEKLFF